A single sample is the source of the 32 T cell receptor beta chains below, sequenced in a study of blood T cell repertoires in COVID-19. The method was immunoSEQ multiplex PCR; TCRdb's version includes in-frame clones alone and lacks a portion of them. Among some 150,000 clones, 87% were seen once, and the ten largest hold roughly two fifths. Input material: peripheral blood. These receptors all come from a middle-aged man who had recovered from COVID-19.

V and J are TRBV6-5 and TRBJ2-3; tentative D call: TRBD2 (5 bases). The CDR3 is 13 residues long. With 6 bases removed from V and 2 bases from J, the gap between germline ends came to 9 bases. CDR1 is MNHEY, CDR2 SVGAGI, per germline. CDR3 sequence (DNA): TGTGCCAGCAGACGGACTCTCACAGATACGCAGTATTTT. Translation: CASRRTLTDTQYF.

The chain employs TRBV18 and TRBJ1-2, with TRBD1 matching over 9 bases. The germline CDR1 and CDR2 sequences are KGHSH and LQKENI. The CDR3 is 15 residues long. Trimming at V came to 2 bases and at J to 2 bases, leaving 3 bases not matched to a gene. Here the CDR3 reads CASSPGTGRNYGYTF. In DNA, the CDR3 is TGTGCCAGCTCACCAGGGACAGGGAGGAACTATGGCTACACCTTC.

This chain's CDR3 is CASSVGTGYSETQYF. CDR3 in DNA: TGTGCCAGCAGCGTAGGGACAGGGTATTCGGAGACCCAGTACTTC. This rearrangement joins TRBV5-6 to TRBJ2-5; 9 bases are shared with TRBD1. Germline V gene lookup returns CDR1 SGHDT and CDR2 YYEEEE. V gave up 4 bases and J gave up 5 bases; unmatched junction bases: 9. The CDR3 has 15 amino acids.

In this sample, this clone turned up once. The chain employs TRBV5-4 and TRBJ2-3; maybe TRBD2 (6 bases). Between the trimmed V and J ends, which lost 4 bases and 1 base, there was a span of 16 bases. CDR3 length: 16 amino acids. Germline values: CDR1 SGHNT, CDR2 YYREEE (reference sequence). The CDR3 bases are TGTGCCAGCAGCCGCGGGGCGGAAGGGGGCACAGATACGCAGTATTTT. Residues: CASSRGAEGGTDTQYF.

This chain uses TRBV24-1 with TRBJ1-5; no reliable D call. There are 16 residues in the CDR3. Between the trimmed V and J ends, which lost 2 bases and 1 base, there was a span of 11 bases. The V gene's germline CDR1 is KGHDR and CDR2 SFDVKD. As DNA, the CDR3 is TGTGCCACCAGTGATTCCCCTGGGAGGAGCAATCAGCCCCAGCATTTT. Translating gives CATSDSPGRSNQPQHF.

The chain carries TRBV27 and TRBJ1-2; 8 nucleotides line up with TRBD1. Germline V gives CDR1 MNHEY, CDR2 SMNVEV (reference sequence). Unmatched junction bases numbered 4, after V lost 3 bases and J lost 4 bases. The CDR3 has 14 amino acids. CDR3 residues: CASSLAGGTYGYTF. CDR3 in DNA: TGTGCCAGCAGTTTGGCAGGGGGCACCTATGGCTACACCTTC.

The chain has TRBV12-3 or TRBV12-4 and TRBJ1-2; D is possibly TRBD1 (5 bases). Deletions cut 6 bases from V and 6 bases from J, with 11 bases between. The CDR3 covers 12 residues. The CDR3 spells CASSQGIDGYTF. The CDR3 DNA reads TGTGCCAGCAGCCAGGGTATAGATGGCTACACCTTC.

This clone came up many times. The rearrangement links TRBV4-2 to TRBJ1-3, with 11 nucleotides matching TRBD1. Germline assignment: CDR1 LGHNA and CDR2 YNFKEQ. V lost 4 bases to trimming and J lost 0 bases; unmatched junction nucleotides: 8. The CDR3 covers 18 residues. CDR3 nucleotides: TGTGCCAGCAGCCTAGGCGCCGGGACAGGGGGCTCTGGAAACACCATATATTTT. It yields the protein CASSLGAGTGGSGNTIYF.

J is TRBJ2-7 and V is TRBV10-1, with 13 positions matching TRBD2. The trim removed 6 bases at V and 2 bases at J, leaving 19 bases unmatched. The CDR3 covers 20 residues. Germline CDR1 reads WNHNN; CDR2 reads SYGVQD (reference sequence). CDR3 nucleotides: TGCGCCAGCAGCCATCGTCCGGGACTAGCGGGGTTCAGGATCCCCTACGAGCAGTACTTC. It is translated as CASSHRPGLAGFRIPYEQYF.

This chain connects TRBV6-5 to TRBJ2-5, with 9 bases fitting TRBD2. J gave up 5 bases and V 2 bases, and 3 bases lay outside the gene matches. This CDR3 contains 14 residues. The germline gives CDR1 MNHEY, CDR2 SVGAGI. CDR3 sequence: CASSYGGGVETQYF. CDR3 nucleotide sequence: TGTGCCAGCAGTTACGGCGGGGGGGTTGAGACCCAGTACTTC.

The rearrangement uses TRBV19 and TRBJ2-5; 10 nucleotides align to TRBD2. Germline CDR1 is LNHDA and CDR2 is SQIVND (reference sequence). V lost 2 bases and J lost 2; bases outside the gene matches: 2. CDR3 length: 15 amino acids. CDR3 protein: CASSISGGEQETQYF. CDR3 sequence (DNA): TGTGCCAGTAGTATAAGCGGGGGGGAGCAAGAGACCCAGTACTTC. The full variable domain, its missing parts supplied by reference TRBV19 and TRBJ2-5, is DGGITQSPKYLFRKEGQNVTLSCEQNLNHDAMYWYRQDPGQGLRLIYYSQIVNDFQKGDIAEGYSVSREKKESFPLTVTSAQKNPTAFYLCASSISGGEQETQYFGPGTRLLVL.

V is TRBV5-1 and J is TRBJ2-1; 9 bases are a match to TRBD1. CDR1 and CDR2 (germline): SGHRS, YFSETQ. Trimming removed 3 bases from V and 0 bases from J; junction bases left unmatched: 1. This CDR3 has 15 residues. CDR3 amino acids: CASSWDRDSYNEQFF. The CDR3 nucleotides read TGCGCCAGCAGCTGGGACAGGGACTCCTACAATGAGCAGTTCTTC.

The chain carries TRBV20-1 and TRBJ1-6, with D perhaps TRBD1 (6 bases). V lost 3 bases and J lost 0, with 15 bases in between. The CDR3 has 17 amino acids. The germline gives CDR1 DFQATT, CDR2 SNEGSKA (reference sequence). In nucleotides, the CDR3 is TGCAGTGCTAGTAACACAGGGTCGAGCTCCTATAATTCACCCCTCCACTTT. Translated: CSASNTGSSSYNSPLHF.

The chain joins TRBV12-3 or TRBV12-4 to TRBJ1-2, with D tentatively TRBD1 (5 bases). The CDR3 sequence is 13 residues long. Trimming pared 4 bases from V and 7 bases from J, leaving 13 bases between. CDR3 DNA: TGTGCCAGCAGTTCTACCCAGGGTGGTGGCTACACCTTC. This sequence encodes CASSSTQGGGYTF.

The rearrangement joins TRBV2 to TRBJ2-5, with D maybe TRBD2 (7 bases). Looked up from germline, CDR1 is SNHLY and CDR2 is FYNNEI. The V end was cut by 5 bases, the J end by 5 bases, with 21 bases between. CDR3 length: 16 amino acids. The CDR3 spells CASSPGGGGLVETQYF. The CDR3 bases are TGTGCCAGCAGTCCAGGAGGGGGGGGTCTCGTGGAGACCCAGTACTTC.

This rearrangement joins TRBV7-9 to TRBJ1-1, with D maybe TRBD1 (6 bases). CDR3 length: 13 amino acids. V lost 4 bases and J 3 bases, leaving 9 bases between the germline ends. CDR1 is SEHNR, CDR2 FQNEAQ, per germline (reference sequence). CDR3 DNA: TGTGCCAGCAGCTCTGGACAGCACACTGAAGCTTTCTTT. Protein: CASSSGQHTEAFF.

V and J are TRBV3-1 (or the pseudogene TRBV3-2) and TRBJ2-1; 12 nucleotides agree with TRBD2. Germline values: CDR1 LGHDT, CDR2 YNNKEL (reference sequence). The CDR3 consists of 17 residues. The V and J ends lost 1 base and 4 bases, in that order; junction bases with no gene match: 5. CDR3 sequence (DNA): TGTGCCAGCAGCCAAGCTAGGACTAGCGGGACTTACAATGAGCAGTTCTTC. Translation: CASSQARTSGTYNEQFF.

J is TRBJ2-7 and V is TRBV4-3, with 11 bases that match TRBD1. This CDR3 is built from 15 residues. Germline-derived CDR1 and CDR2 are LGHNA and YSLEER. V dropped 0 bases and J dropped 7; count of bases not matched to a gene: 5. The CDR3 reads CASSQELDRGREQYF. CDR3 in DNA: TGCGCCAGCAGCCAAGAATTGGACAGGGGGCGAGAGCAGTACTTC.

V is TRBV30 and J is TRBJ1-3; weak D call: TRBD1 (6 bases). The CDR3 has 15 amino acids. The germline V gene has CDR1 GTSNPN and CDR2 SVGIG (reference sequence). Trimming removed 3 bases at V and 2 bases at J, with 14 bases between. CDR3 sequence reads: CAWSNREFTGNTIYF. The CDR3 nucleotides read TGTGCCTGGAGCAACAGGGAATTCACTGGAAACACCATATATTTT.

The chain couples TRBV2 to TRBJ2-1; TRBD2 matches 12 bases. This CDR3 has 17 residues. The germline V gene encodes CDR1 SNHLY and CDR2 FYNNEI. The V and J ends lost 11 bases and 8 bases, in that order; junction bases with no gene match: 19. Written as DNA, the CDR3 is TGTGCCGAGGGGGGACTAGCGGGTGGCAGGCTCGTCGATGAGCAGTTCTTC. It translates to CAEGGLAGGRLVDEQFF.

Here the CDR3 DNA reads TGCAGCGCCGGGGCTGGGACACAGAACACCGGGGAGCTGTTTTTT. Amino acid sequence: CSAGAGTQNTGELFF. The rearrangement joins TRBV29-1 to TRBJ2-2; D might be TRBD1 (6 bases). Germline V gives CDR1 SQVTM, CDR2 ANQGSEA. This CDR3 spans 15 amino acids. V was pared by 7 bases and J by 1 base, with 16 bases between.

Concerning this clone: Other DNA sequences in this specimen translate into the identical CDR3. This chain links TRBV4-1 with TRBJ2-7, with D maybe TRBD2 (6 bases). Germline V gives CDR1 MGHRA, CDR2 YSYEKL. Between the trimmed V and J ends, which lost 0 bases and 3 bases, there was a span of 6 bases. The CDR3 is made up of 13 amino acids. The CDR3 region is CASSQEAGYEQYF. As DNA, the CDR3 is TGCGCCAGCAGCCAAGAAGCGGGCTACGAGCAGTACTTC.

V is TRBV3-1 (or the pseudogene TRBV3-2) and J is TRBJ2-5; 13 nucleotides line up with TRBD2. V gave up 4 bases and J gave up 0 bases; unmatched junction bases: 8. CDR1 and CDR2 (germline): LGHDT, YNNKEL (reference sequence). This CDR3 contains 18 residues. As DNA, the CDR3 is TGTGCCAGCAGCCGAGGGACTAGCGGGGAACTGTACCAAGAGACCCAGTACTTC. Translation: CASSRGTSGELYQETQYF.

The chain uses TRBV20-1 and TRBJ1-1; possibly TRBD1 for D (5 bases). This CDR3 is 15 amino acids long. Germline loops: CDR1 DFQATT, CDR2 SNEGSKA (reference sequence). The V gene lost 3 bases and the J gene lost 4 bases, with 18 bases spanning the gap. CDR3 residues: CSASGREGVGTEAFF. CDR3 in DNA: TGCAGTGCTAGTGGCAGGGAGGGAGTGGGCACTGAAGCTTTCTTT.

V usage is TRBV2 and J usage is TRBJ2-4, with 14 bases fitting TRBD2. Germline-derived CDR1 and CDR2 are SNHLY and FYNNEI. The junction had 9 bases not matched to a gene; V was cut back by 6 bases and J by 2 bases. This CDR3 spans 18 amino acids. The CDR3 protein is CASRSTSGGASPKNIQYF. The DNA for the CDR3 is TGTGCCAGCAGGTCGACTAGCGGGGGGGCTTCTCCCAAAAACATTCAGTACTTC.

The gene calls are TRBV9 and TRBJ2-2; 10 bases fit TRBD1. Germline V gene sequence: CDR1 SGDLS, CDR2 YYNGEE. This CDR3 is 16 amino acids long. Germline trimming cut 2 bases from V and 6 bases from J; bases unmatched to any gene: 7. CDR3 residues: CASSVSGGQGSGELFF. CDR3 DNA: TGTGCCAGCAGCGTTTCCGGGGGACAGGGGTCCGGGGAGCTGTTTTTT. The full variable domain, in which reference TRBV9 and TRBJ2-2 provide the parts outside the CDR3, is DSGVTQTPKHLITATGQRVTLRCSPRSGDLSVYWYQQSLDQGLQFLIQYYNGEERAKGNILERFSAQQFPDLHSELNLSSLELGDSALYFCASSVSGGQGSGELFFGEGSRLTVL.

The rearrangement links TRBV21-1 to TRBJ1-5; the DNA was not used to check the table's D call, TRBD1. TRBV21-1 is tagged as a pseudogene. The CDR3 runs 19 residues. The CDR3 DNA is TGTGCCAGCAGCAAGAGACAGGCCAAAACTAGAGGACCCAATCAGCCCCAGCATTTT. This translates into CASSKRQAKTRGPNQPQHF.

As to this clone: The junction departs from the called germline gene at one end, perhaps through a read error. The J gene is TRBJ1-2, the V gene TRBV5-1; TRBD1 agrees at 10 bases. Germline V gene lookup returns CDR1 SGHRS and CDR2 YFSETQ. The CDR3 length is 17 residues. CDR3 loop: CASSSTGTGAINSGYTF. The CDR3 DNA sequence: TGCGCCAGCAGCTCGACCGGGACAGGGGCTATCAACTCTGGCTACACCTTC.

V and J are TRBV3-1 (or the pseudogene TRBV3-2) and TRBJ2-1; 8 bases align to TRBD2. The CDR3 length is 17 residues. V lost 0 bases and J lost 4; bases outside the gene matches: 8. Germline V CDR1 and CDR2: LGHDT, YNNKEL (reference sequence). The CDR3 here is CASSQDAASGRYNEQFF. CDR3 sequence (DNA): TGTGCCAGCAGCCAAGATGCGGCTAGCGGGCGATACAATGAGCAGTTCTTC.

V gene TRBV6-6 combines with J gene TRBJ1-2; D perhaps matches TRBD1 (5 bases). Germline values: CDR1 MNHNY, CDR2 SVGAGI (reference sequence). The CDR3 is 15 amino acids. The V end lost 2 bases, the J end lost 4 bases, and 14 bases lay between the germline ends. As DNA, the CDR3 is TGTGCCAGCAGTTACGCGACAGCCCAGCTCTATGGCTACACCTTC. It codes for CASSYATAQLYGYTF.

This clone was detected once. The chain employs TRBV5-1 and TRBJ2-2; D may be TRBD2 (5 bases). Germline-derived CDR1 and CDR2 are SGHRS and YFSETQ. Trimming removed 3 bases at V and 0 bases at J, with 27 bases between. The length of the CDR3 is 21 residues. CDR3 DNA sequence: TGCGCCAGCAGCTCGAGGGTACAGCTACAGCCACACCCTGCGAACACCGGGGAGCTGTTTTTT. Its translation is CASSSRVQLQPHPANTGELFF.

V is TRBV7-3 and J is TRBJ2-1; 8 bases line up with TRBD2. The ends lost 6 bases at V and 4 bases at J; junction bases unmatched: 5. Germline V gene sequence: CDR1 SGHTA, CDR2 FQGTGA. The CDR3 runs to 14 residues. The CDR3: CASSTTGGYNEQFF. The CDR3 DNA reads TGTGCCAGCAGTACAACGGGGGGGTACAATGAGCAGTTCTTC.